This TCR beta chain was documented in a study of blood T cell repertoires in COVID-19. Looking at the study overall: COVID-19 samples, acute and convalescent, were from the United States, Italy and Spain. From T cells, B-cell-depleted T cells, or PBMCs came the material, which was cDNA or gDNA.

Per the original methods: Estimation of nucleated cell counts relied on the amplification of reference gene primers. Libraries were prepared by immunoSEQ multiplex PCR; TCRdb keeps only in-frame clonotypes and omits some of them. The DNA gave D and trimming, while V, J and clone size come from that table. The table includes 450,000 or so clones, approximately 90% detected once. Worth noting for this clone: At one of its ends the junction is not consistent with the germline gene, which may arise from a read error. Other DNA sequences from this sample encode an identical CDR3 as well.

Those enrolled in Seattle joined during active infection and were followed longitudinally afterward. Sample: peripheral blood. The source of this sequence is a woman in her thirties or forties with COVID-19, enrolled during active disease.

The CDR3 spells CASSALAGGYEQYF. The CDR3 nucleotides are TGTGCTAGCAGCGCACTAGCGGGGGGATACGAGCAGTACTTC. This chain joins TRBV9 and TRBJ2-7, with 12 bases that match TRBD2. From germline, CDR1 is SGDLS and CDR2 YYNGEE. The CDR3 has 14 amino acids.